This TCR beta chain was profiled in a study of T cells in tuberculosis. Points from the study as a whole: A GMM-specific repertoire classifier reached roughly 87% accuracy, AUROC 0.85 to 0.95.

About this clone: Its antigen is as yet unknown.

The protocol was immunoSEQ multiplex PCR, while the TCRdb copy is restricted to in-frame clones and leaves out a portion. Of about 34,000 clones listed, 97% are singletons. Each donor contributed about 100,000 T cells on average, unsorted. CDR3 length: 14 residues. The V segment lost 5 bases and the J segment 9 bases; nucleotides outside the gene matches: 6. CDR1 is SGHDN, CDR2 FVKESK, per germline. The TCR originated in a donor between 10 and 35 years old with latent tuberculosis or without tuberculosis infection. The sequenced sample was PBMCs. This chain joins TRBV14 and TRBJ2-1; TRBD2 aligns across 11 bases. The DNA for the CDR3 is TGTGCCAGCAGCGGGCTAGCGGGAGGAGGTGAGCAGTTCTTC. It encodes CASSGLAGGGEQFF.